Presented here are 9 T cell receptor beta chains from one specimen sequenced in a study of T cell repertoires in cytomegalovirus infection. For these receptors, no antigen is known. Each CDR3 protein gets one entry after TCRdb re-called the reads with MiXCR. This sample has around 430,000 distinct CDR3 sequences, with approximately 42% found just once. Material: cultured PBMCs, obtained from culture after CMV antigen stimulation. The receptors were sampled from a human donor in good health (CMV status not recorded). Some clones in this sample may be carry-over from other donors' samples.

This clonotype has a handful of counts. V gene TRBV7-2 combines with J gene TRBJ2-7; TRBD2 matches at 9 bases. V gave up 2 bases and J gave up 2 bases; unmatched junction bases: 7. Germline V gene lookup returns CDR1 SGHTA and CDR2 FQGNSA. The CDR3 contains 16 residues. This CDR3 reads CASSLSGGGAAYEQYF. The CDR3 region has the DNA TGTGCCAGCAGCTTATCAGGCGGGGGGGCCGCCTACGAGCAGTACTTC.

This clonotype was counted only a few times. The chain couples TRBV5-6 to TRBJ2-3; the match to TRBD1 covers 7 bases. This CDR3 region has 15 residues. The germline CDR1 and CDR2 sequences are SGHDT and YYEEEE. V shed 4 bases, J shed 6 bases, and the junction held 11 bases outside the gene matches. The CDR3 loop reads CASSTSGTVLDTQYF. The CDR3 bases are TGTGCCAGCAGCACCTCCGGGACAGTTCTTGATACGCAGTATTTT.

The genes are TRBV27 and TRBJ1-2; no firm D call. CDR3 length: 14 residues. V was shortened by 4 bases and J by 8 bases, with 17 bases between the two germline ends. In germline, CDR1 is MNHEY, CDR2 SMNVEV (reference sequence). CDR3 amino acids: CASSSYFGVGGYTF. The CDR3 DNA reads TGTGCCAGCAGTTCCTATTTTGGAGTGGGAGGCTACACCTTC.

The chain has TRBV20-1 and TRBJ1-1; TRBD1 matches at 9 bases. This CDR3 region has 12 residues. Germline values: CDR1 DFQATT, CDR2 SNEGSKA (reference sequence). V shed 3 bases, J shed 4 bases, and the junction held 0 bases outside the gene matches. CDR3 sequence reads: CSARGQGTEAFF. For the CDR3, the DNA is TGCAGTGCTAGGGGACAGGGCACTGAAGCTTTCTTT.

The rearrangement links TRBV5-4 to TRBJ2-3; 9 nucleotides line up with TRBD2. This CDR3 region has 15 residues. Per germline, CDR1 SGHNT and CDR2 YYREEE (reference sequence). Trimming cost V 0 bases and J 4 bases; bases outside gene matches: 3. This CDR3 is CASSLVAGAPDTQYF. The CDR3 region has the DNA TGTGCCAGCAGCTTGGTAGCGGGGGCCCCAGATACGCAGTATTTT.

This clonotype was seen ten or more times. The chain employs TRBV7-2 and TRBJ1-2; D not certain. V gave up 0 bases and J gave up 2 bases, with 4 bases separating them. This CDR3 spans 13 amino acids. In germline, CDR1 is SGHTA, CDR2 FQGNSA. The CDR3 spells CASSLAENYGYTF. The CDR3 region has the DNA TGTGCCAGCAGCTTAGCGGAAAACTATGGCTACACCTTC.

Only one count was recorded for this clonotype. This chain links TRBV7-6 with TRBJ2-4, with D unresolved. Germline CDR1 is SGHVS and CDR2 is FNYEAQ. The germline V and J ends were trimmed by 4 bases and 2 bases, with 12 bases remaining between them. The CDR3 has 15 amino acids. The CDR3 DNA reads TGTGCCAGCAGCTCGGTCGGGTTTTCCAAAAACATTCAGTACTTC. Amino acids: CASSSVGFSKNIQYF.

The chain is built from TRBV19 and TRBJ2-2; no reliable D call. Germline CDR1 and CDR2: LNHDA and SQIVND (reference sequence). The CDR3 length is 12 residues. V shed 7 bases and J shed 6 bases, with 9 bases lying between them. The CDR3 region is CASNSRPGELFF. CDR3 bases: TGTGCCAGTAACTCAAGACCCGGGGAGCTGTTTTTT.

In its sample, this clonotype was seen a few times. V usage is TRBV20-1 and J usage is TRBJ2-2; no reliable D call. Germline CDR1 and CDR2: DFQATT and SNEGSKA (reference sequence). V was trimmed by 3 bases and J by 7 bases, leaving 6 bases between them. The CDR3 runs 11 residues. As DNA, the CDR3 is TGCAGTGCTAGGGATTACGGGGAGCTGTTTTTT. Translated: CSARDYGELFF.